These 14 T cell receptor beta chains share one sample of origin, sequenced in a study of cytomegalovirus exposure and HLA in healthy donors. Vbeta (60) and Jbeta (13) primers were used in the PCR. The data were produced by immunoSEQ multiplex PCR, yet TCRdb's version contains in-frame clones alone and is incomplete. The repertoire includes approximately 130,000 clones, more than 80% of them detected once, and about 6.7% sits in the top ten. Sequenced material: PBMCs. These receptor sequences come from a young woman in good health and CMV-seropositive.

The chain has TRBV28 and TRBJ1-2, with 9 bases identical to TRBD1. V lost 5 bases and J lost 5; bases outside the gene matches: 6. Germline assignment: CDR1 MDHEN and CDR2 SYDVKM. This CDR3 contains 14 residues. Here the CDR3 reads CASSTTGGRYGYTF. In DNA form, the CDR3 reads TGTGCCAGCAGTACGACAGGGGGACGATATGGCTACACCTTC.

The CDR3 here is CASSFSRGQAKGYEQYF. The CDR3 DNA follows: TGTGCCAGCAGCTTCTCCCGGGGACAGGCCAAAGGGTACGAGCAGTACTTC. This rearrangement joins TRBV5-4 to TRBJ2-5; 8 bases are a match to TRBD1. TRBJ2-7 matches the DNA end more closely, so the J call is doubtful. The germline V gene encodes CDR1 SGHNT and CDR2 YYREEE (reference sequence). The CDR3 covers 17 residues.

A note on this clone: The limits of the CDR3 on the DNA are not certain, so only TCRdb's listed CDR3 is given. The genes are TRBV28 and TRBJ2-1; TRBD1 is the table's D call, not checked against the DNA. The CDR3 is 15 amino acids long, termini counted. CDR1 and CDR2 (germline): MDHEN, SYDVKM. The CDR3 region is CASSSSGTYNNEQFF.

The gene calls are TRBV12-5 and TRBJ2-3; 9 bases are shared with TRBD2. CDR1 is LGHNT and CDR2 is FRNRAP in the germline V gene. Unmatched junction bases numbered 11, after V lost 4 bases and J lost 0 bases. CDR3 length: 18 residues. The CDR3: CASGSPVLAGPSTDTQYF. The CDR3 DNA reads TGTGCTAGTGGTTCACCCGTCCTAGCGGGGCCTAGCACAGATACGCAGTATTTT.

This rearrangement joins TRBV6-6 to TRBJ2-5; 13 nucleotides align to TRBD2. The length of the CDR3 is 14 residues. After removal of 9 bases from V and 5 bases from J, the junction contained 6 bases not matched to a gene. Germline-derived CDR1 and CDR2 are MNHNY and SVGAGI (reference sequence). CDR3 in amino acids: CASLRTSGSETQYF. In DNA form, the CDR3 reads TGTGCCAGTCTTCGGACTAGCGGGAGTGAGACCCAGTACTTC.

V usage is TRBV5-1 and J usage is TRBJ2-2; 9 bases map to TRBD1. Trimming at V came to 5 bases and at J to 2 bases, leaving 7 bases not matched to a gene. Germline V CDR1 and CDR2: SGHRS, YFSETQ. The CDR3 is made up of 16 amino acids. In nucleotides, the CDR3 is TGCGCCAGCAGGAATCCGGGACAGGGAAACACCGGGGAGCTGTTTTTT. This codes for CASRNPGQGNTGELFF. The full variable domain, rest sourced from reference TRBV5-1 and TRBJ2-2, is KAGVTQTPRYLIKTRGQQVTLSCSPISGHRSVSWYQQTPGQGLQFLFEYFSETQRNKGNFPGRFSGRQFSNSRSEMNVSTLELGDSALYLCASRNPGQGNTGELFFGEGSRLTVL.

The chain joins TRBV6-5 to TRBJ1-2; tentative D call: TRBD1 (5 bases). The V gene's germline CDR1 is MNHEY and CDR2 SVGAGI. V lost 4 bases and J lost 4, with 19 bases in between. The CDR3 is made up of 16 amino acids. The CDR3 here is CASSSRTSNSAYGYTF. DNA of the CDR3: TGTGCCAGCAGTTCTCGGACAAGCAACTCTGCCTATGGCTACACCTTC.

The rearrangement links TRBV7-8 to TRBJ2-7; no definite D call. This CDR3 is built from 15 residues. Germline V lookup: CDR1 SGHVS, CDR2 FQNEAQ. Trimming took 1 base from V and 4 from J, leaving 14 bases between them. CDR3 DNA sequence: TGTGCCAGCAGCTTAGAGAGACTGCACGGTTACGAGCAGTACTTC. Its translation: CASSLERLHGYEQYF. The variable domain in full, with the rest retrieved from reference TRBV7-8 and TRBJ2-7, is GAGVSQSPRYKVAKRGQDVALRCDPISGHVSLFWYQQALGQGPEFLTYFQNEAQLDKSGLPSDRFFAERPEGSVSTLKIQRTQQEDSAVYLCASSLERLHGYEQYFGPGTRLTVT.

The chain carries TRBV27 and TRBJ1-6; TRBD1 agrees at 7 bases. The V gene end was trimmed by 4 bases and the J gene end by 8 bases; junction bases not matched to a gene: 11. The CDR3 runs to 16 residues. Germline V CDR1 and CDR2: MNHEY, SMNVEV (reference sequence). CDR3 amino acids: CASSSTWTGKDSPLHF. The CDR3 coding sequence is TGTGCCAGCAGTTCAACATGGACAGGAAAGGATTCACCCCTCCACTTT.

In regard to this clone: Other DNA sequences of this sample code for an identical CDR3. The chain recombines TRBV30 with TRBJ1-2; D remains unclear. V was cut by 1 base and J by 7 bases, with 16 bases left in between. CDR3 length: 14 amino acids. CDR1 and CDR2 (germline): GTSNPN, SVGIG (reference sequence). CDR3 DNA: TGTGCCTGGAGTGGACAACCCTCGGCGAGTGGCTACACCTTC. Translated: CAWSGQPSASGYTF.

V is TRBV15 and J is TRBJ2-1, with 14 bases that match TRBD2. CDR1 is LNHNV, CDR2 YYDKDF, per germline (reference sequence). The ends lost 1 base at V and 10 bases at J; junction bases unmatched: 3. The length of the CDR3 is 15 residues. CDR3 sequence reads: CATSRGLAGGGEQFF. In DNA form, the CDR3 reads TGTGCCACCAGCAGAGGACTAGCGGGGGGGGGAGAGCAGTTCTTC.

The chain links TRBV6-5 to TRBJ2-1; 9 bases are shared with TRBD2. The V segment lost 6 bases and the J segment 8 bases; nucleotides outside the gene matches: 5. CDR1 and CDR2 from the germline V gene are MNHEY and SVGAGI. There are 13 residues in the CDR3. CDR3 bases: TGTGCCAGCAGAGGGACTAGCCCCGATGAGCAGTTCTTC. The encoded protein is CASRGTSPDEQFF.

This chain links TRBV7-9 with TRBJ2-2; D might be TRBD1 or TRBD2, each matching 6 bases. CDR1 and CDR2 from the germline V gene are SEHNR and FQNEAQ (reference sequence). V was shortened by 5 bases and J by 3 bases, with 13 bases between the two germline ends. This CDR3 spans 15 amino acids. The CDR3 nucleotides are TGTGCCAGCAGCCTAGGGGGGACTGACACCGGGGAGCTGTTTTTT. It yields the protein CASSLGGTDTGELFF.

This clone has just a few counts. J is TRBJ2-7 and V is TRBV13; perhaps TRBD1 as D (5 bases). The ends were cut back, 4 bases at V and 7 bases at J, with 11 bases in the middle. The germline gives CDR1 PRHDT, CDR2 FYEKMQ (reference sequence). This CDR3 comprises 12 residues. The CDR3: CASSSPPGEQYF. CDR3 DNA sequence: TGTGCCAGCAGCTCCCCCCCAGGGGAGCAGTACTTC.